Included here is one T cell receptor (beta chain) sequence, with context. Which antigen it targets is not known. It has no much larger one-base neighbor in the sample; base qualities were not kept. The cohort was made up of several hundred healthy bone marrow donors. All cohort members were sampled while nominally healthy, although unrecorded immune exposures were likely present. The donor was CMV seronegative and was included in the group of a few hundred seronegative cohort members. Each donor provided a peripheral blood sample, and peripheral blood mononuclear cells were used for TCR beta sequencing. The Qiagen DNeasy Blood Extraction Kit was used to extract genomic DNA from the blood cell samples. This sample was taken from a study of cytomegalovirus exposure and HLA in healthy donors (dated by TCRdb to 2016 to 2017). In terms of the full investigation: According to an earlier analysis of 450 to 650 of the donors, some 180 million T cells yielded some 110 million unique TCR beta sequences and roughly 280 Gb of sequence data. An early release covering some 640 HLA-typed donors comprised around 300 gigabases of sequencing data and 85 million to 100 million unique TCR sequences. Of the roughly 400 genotyped donors, about 80% fell in the genetic ancestry cluster associated with self-reported Caucasian donors. The aim of the study was to test whether cataloging public T cell receptors could identify signatures of past pathogen exposure. The T cell repertoires of 550 to 850 subjects were profiled by immunosequencing and related to cytomegalovirus serostatus. In addition to the first cohort of 650 to 800 subjects, a separate validation cohort of approximately 130 different subjects was used. The study combined high-throughput TCR immunosequencing, statistical association of individual TCRs with disease status, and machine learning to predict cytomegalovirus infection status. A later analysis re-examined previously published TCR beta repertoires from more than 550 donors and added high-resolution HLA genotyping to investigate patterns of TCR occurrence. Rather than using new phenotypic data, the later analysis identified candidate immune exposures from TCR beta sequences and from how often those sequences occurred across donors. An earlier analysis of 587 of the donors applied high-throughput TCR beta sequencing to assess whether each TCR beta V gene segment acted as functional or pseudogenic. Donor age, sex, ethnicity and CMV serostatus were compiled alongside the repertoire data. A later genetic analysis used genome-wide SNP genotypes for about 55% of the 666 donors, treating that subset as a discovery cohort. Every discovery cohort repertoire had been produced on one sequencing platform. HLA typing covered class I and class II loci at four-digit resolution. Typing coverage varied by locus: roughly 629-630 donors for A, B, C, DRB1 and DQB1; approximately 520 for DQA1; about 590 for DPA1; 450 to 480 for DPB1. Five DR-DQ haplotypes were handled as single units for association and clustering because linkage in the cohort was strong. Among roughly 370 genotyped donors of the cohort, an average of approximately 230,000 unique TCR beta nucleotide sequences were sequenced per donor, roughly a sixth of them non-productive. Summary of the overall study and its limitations: A later analysis found that most CMV-associated TCR beta chains appeared HLA-restricted, with HLA associations seemingly driven largely by CMV exposure. Presence/absence analyses assumed roughly uniform sequencing depth across donors, an assumption that may not hold. Some IMGT-functional V segments, including TRBV6-2 and TRBV6-3, could not be told apart with the 87-base-pair reads, so those segments were excluded. In vitro tests confirmed that three of the cytomegalovirus-associated TCR beta chains recognize cytomegalovirus antigens. The authors suggested that the approach could potentially be extended to other disease states and immunological phenotypes. The only immune exposure information available for the cohort was CMV serostatus. A further reported finding was that TCR beta sequences accurately predicted the HLA-A and HLA-B alleles for most subjects in the first cohort. In an earlier analysis of roughly 560 of the donors, most TCR beta V segments were observed in productive rearrangements about 90% or about 30% of the time, broadly matching IMGT annotations. A later analysis found that HLA-associated TCR beta chains were more clonally expanded and had lower generation probabilities than equally common non-associated chains. Most TCR sequences were seen in very few donors, while some public TCRs were found in many individuals. A total of about 180 TCR beta chains were listed by the study as associated with cytomegalovirus. Linkage disequilibrium might explain the correlated functional status among segregating V segments, but an unknown experimental factor could not be ruled out. A later analysis found that TCR association rates varied across HLA loci, with DRB1 alleles showing the most associated TCRs and HLA-C alleles the fewest. In a later analysis, several top co-occurrence clusters were reported to appear linked to parvovirus B19, influenza, CMV and Epstein-Barr virus. In a later analysis, 15,000 to 20,000 TCR beta sequences were associated with specific HLA alleles at a false discovery rate of 0.05. The classifier was reported to diagnose cytomegalovirus status with high specificity and sensitivity in both the original and validation cohorts. Because HLA typing was missing for some donors at each locus, association tests included only the typed subset. A later genetic analysis reported fewer N-insertions in productive TCRs among donors in an Asian-associated ancestry cluster than the roughly 670-donor mean. An association between a missense DCLRE1C variant and V-gene and J-gene trimming of TCR beta chains was found in a later genetic analysis and replicated in an independent cohort. Strong co-occurrence of HLA alleles, especially DR and DQ, made assigning TCR associations to individual alleles difficult. This cohort had only TCR beta chains sequenced, and the lack of alpha or paired-chain data limited which features could be detected. Because counts were too low, 15 to 20 rarely observed V segments, including chromosome 9 orphons, were excluded from the earlier analysis of fewer than 650 of the donors. The sequencing pipeline was judged likely to have produced a cluster of highly shared sequence variants as a technical artifact.

A distance of 10 bases separates the germline ends of V and J, which lose 5 bases and 6 bases respectively. Reading the germline V gene gives CDR1 SNHLY and CDR2 FYNNEI. The CDR3 runs 12 residues from the cysteine to the phenylalanine. Kept here is only the CDR3 DNA, which spans 36 bases and is read in frame from base 1. Libraries were made using the immunoSEQ multiplex PCR assay. For the multiplex PCR, a mixture combining 60 forward primers for TCR Vbeta segments and 13 reverse primers for TCR Jbeta segments was used. A multiplex PCR assay on genomic DNA amplified the CDR3 region of rearranged TCR beta genes. The amplified TCR beta libraries were sequenced on the Illumina HiSeq System as 87-base-pair reads. Per the original workflow: A later analysis tallied 75 million to 85 million unique TCR beta chains across the 666 repertoires, and around 9.9 million of those chains were shared by two or more donors. A nearest-neighbor algorithm error-corrected the raw reads and collapsed the reads into unique sequences, merging closely related sequences to remove PCR and sequencing errors. V, D and J gene segments were assigned by aligning CDR3 sequences to IMGT reference sequences. For a sequence to be retained, at least a six-nucleotide match to both a V gene segment and a J gene segment was required. A rearrangement was called productive if the CDR3 had no stop codons and remained in frame with V and J, and every other rearrangement was called non-productive. CDR3 was defined by IMGT convention, running from the second conserved V-encoded cysteine to the conserved J-encoded phenylalanine. The earlier analysis of about 560 of the donors excluded any sequence lacking an unambiguous match to a single V gene segment. In an earlier analysis of a few hundred of the donors, a V segment was called functional when productive rearrangements were above 56.7%, and segregating when the standard deviation between donors exceeded 5%. A statistical classification framework was developed to diagnose cytomegalovirus status using the catalog of TCR beta chain sequences. A later analysis assigned V and J genes by comparing TCR nucleotide sequences with IMGT/GENE-DB human TR gene sequences. Using the TCRdist pipeline, a later analysis assigned CDR3 sequences along with most-parsimonious VDJ recombination scenarios. In a later analysis, every TCR beta chain was defined by the combination of its CDR3 amino acid sequence and its V-gene family, and reads without a unique V-gene family were dropped. To address suspected cross-contamination and a sequencing artifact, a later analysis removed approximately 600 highly shared, low-generation-probability nucleotide sequences. For each public chain, a later analysis derived a clonal expansion index from normalized ranks of inferred template counts within each repertoire. In a later analysis, generation probabilities were computed with a VDJ recombination model fitted to out-of-frame rearrangements, and the resulting probabilities were checked against IGoR. In a later analysis, TCR-TCR, TCR-HLA and TCR-CMV co-occurrence was scored with hypergeometric tests, and a repertoire-size bias correction was applied to TCR pairs. In a later analysis, false discovery rates were estimated by permuting HLA or CMV assignments 20 times. In a later analysis, co-occurring TCRs were grouped with DBSCAN, and TCRdist sequence similarity was added when clustering was performed within HLA-allele-positive subsets. For co-occurrence clustering, repertoires with fewer than 30,000 or more than 120,000 public chains were excluded, along with 4 to 6 repertoires with anomalous nucleotide sharing. The source is immuneACCESS, and TCRdb retained only in-frame sequences with V and J called. Part of the clones is not carried over; for the studies checked, unresolved V genes explain less than half of this, and the remainder is unexplained. V, J and clone size derive from that table, while D and trimming were established from the DNA sequence. The table for this sample lists 200,000 or so clones; approximately 80% of them were counted only once. The ten largest make up approximately 0.22% of the sample.

Sequenced: PBMCs. The sequence is built from TRBV2 and TRBJ1-1; the D segment could be TRBD1, given 5 matching bases. The origin of this receptor is a girl aged 2 to 9 in good health and CMV-seronegative. The base sequence is TGTGCCAGCAGTTCCAGGGTCCCTGAAGCTTTCTTT. This codes for CASSSRVPEAFF.